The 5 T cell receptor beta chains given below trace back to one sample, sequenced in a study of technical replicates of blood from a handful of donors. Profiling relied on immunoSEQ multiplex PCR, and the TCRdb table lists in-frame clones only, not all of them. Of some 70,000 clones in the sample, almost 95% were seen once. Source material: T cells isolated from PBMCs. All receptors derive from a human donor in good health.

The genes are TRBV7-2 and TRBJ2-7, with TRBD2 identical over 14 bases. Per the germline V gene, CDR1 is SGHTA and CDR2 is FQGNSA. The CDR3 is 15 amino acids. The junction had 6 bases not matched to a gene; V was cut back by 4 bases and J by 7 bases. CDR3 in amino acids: CASSYGLAGGREQYF. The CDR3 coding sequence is TGTGCCAGCAGCTATGGACTAGCGGGAGGTCGGGAGCAGTACTTC.

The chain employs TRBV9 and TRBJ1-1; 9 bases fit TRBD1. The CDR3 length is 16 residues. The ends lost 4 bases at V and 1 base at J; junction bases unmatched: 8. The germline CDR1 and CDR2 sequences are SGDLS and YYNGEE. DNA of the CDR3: TGTGCCAGCAGCCCTACACAGGGGGCGTCGAACACTGAAGCTTTCTTT. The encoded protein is CASSPTQGASNTEAFF.

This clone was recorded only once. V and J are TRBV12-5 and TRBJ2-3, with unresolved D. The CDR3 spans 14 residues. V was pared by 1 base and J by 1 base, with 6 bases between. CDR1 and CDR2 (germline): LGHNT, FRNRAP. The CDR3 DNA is TGTGCTAGTGGTTTGGGACTTGGCACAGATACGCAGTATTTT. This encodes CASGLGLGTDTQYF. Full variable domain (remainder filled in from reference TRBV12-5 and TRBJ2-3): DARVTQTPRHKVTEMGQEVTMRCQPILGHNTVFWYRQTMMQGLELLAYFRNRAPLDDSGMPKDRFSAEMPDATLATLKIQPSEPRDSAVYFCASGLGLGTDTQYFGPGTRLTVL.

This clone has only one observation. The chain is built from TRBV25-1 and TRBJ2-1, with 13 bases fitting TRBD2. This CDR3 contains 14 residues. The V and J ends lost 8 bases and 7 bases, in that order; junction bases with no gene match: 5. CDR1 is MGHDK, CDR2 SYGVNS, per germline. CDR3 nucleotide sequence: TGTGCCAGCGAGGGGACTAGCGGGATTAATGAGCAGTTCTTC. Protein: CASEGTSGINEQFF.

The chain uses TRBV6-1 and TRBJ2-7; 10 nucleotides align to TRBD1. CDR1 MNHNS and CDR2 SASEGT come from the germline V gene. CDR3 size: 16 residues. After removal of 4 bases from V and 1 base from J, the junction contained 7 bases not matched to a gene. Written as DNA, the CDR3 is TGTGCCAGCAGTGGTTTAGACAGGGGGCGTTCCTACGAGCAGTACTTC. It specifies CASSGLDRGRSYEQYF.